This passage covers 15 T cell receptor beta chains from one sample sequenced in a study of T-cell reconstitution after alpha-beta-depleted transplantation in children. As it was prepared, the TCRbeta library received unique molecular identifiers. TCRdb re-derived calls from the PCR reads in MiXCR, one entry per CDR3 protein. The sample includes around 94,000 distinct CDR3 sequences, about 7.5% of them seen just once. The sample consisted of PBMCs, taken before TCRalphabeta/CD19-depleted stem cell transplant. Receptor source: a boy aged 2-9 years with acute lymphoblastic leukemia, due to receive a stem cell transplant.

This clonotype was counted once. This may arise from a read error, as a much more abundant clone is one base away. The rearrangement links TRBV20-1 to TRBJ1-1, with 7 bases aligning to TRBD1. This CDR3 spans 12 amino acids. CDR1 DFQATT and CDR2 SNEGSKA come from the germline V gene (reference sequence). J was trimmed by 6 bases and V by 5 bases; bases with no gene match: 6. The CDR3 nucleotides read TGCAGTGCTTCCCAAGGGGGCGCTGAAGCTTTCTTT. As protein: CSASQGGAEAFF.

Worth noting for this clonotype: A read error may account for a junction end that differs from germline. This chain uses TRBV6-2 or TRBV6-3 with TRBJ2-5; no reliable D call. Germline CDR1 is MNHEY and CDR2 is SVGEGT. The length of the CDR3 is 12 residues. For the CDR3, the DNA is TGTGCCAGCAGTTACCCCCAAGGGACCCAGTACTTC. Its translation is CASSYPQGTQYF.

This clonotype came up many times. The rearrangement uses TRBV18 and TRBJ2-3, with D hard to call. CDR1 KGHSH and CDR2 LQKENI come from the germline V gene. Trimming pared 6 bases from V and 6 bases from J, leaving 13 bases between. The CDR3 covers 13 residues. CDR3 nucleotides: TGTGCCAGCTCGGCCACGATATCGGATACGCAGTATTTT. This translates into CASSATISDTQYF.

This clonotype has more than one count but fewer than ten. V gene TRBV6-1 combines with J gene TRBJ2-3; possible D gene TRBD1, 6 bases. V was clipped by 7 bases and J by 0 bases, with 17 bases between them. The germline CDR1 and CDR2 sequences are MNHNS and SASEGT. The CDR3 extends over 16 amino acids. The CDR3 nucleotides are TGTGCCAGCATCCTAACCGGGACACCTAGCACAGATACGCAGTATTTT. Translating it yields CASILTGTPSTDTQYF.

This clonotype turned up a few times. The chain is built from TRBV7-9 and TRBJ1-2, with D tentatively TRBD1 (6 bases). The V gene lost 5 bases and the J gene lost 4 bases, with 17 bases spanning the gap. Germline V gene data show CDR1 as SEHNR and CDR2 as FQNEAQ (reference sequence). This CDR3 has 15 amino acids. CDR3 loop: CASSNQGSGAYGYTF. DNA for the CDR3: TGTGCCAGCAGCAACCAGGGGTCCGGCGCCTATGGCTACACCTTC. The entire variable domain, with the rest obtained from reference TRBV7-9 and TRBJ1-2, is as follows: DTGVSQNPRHKITKRGQNVTFRCDPISEHNRLYWYRQTLGQGPEFLTYFQNEAQLEKSRLLSDRFSAERPKGSFSTLEIQRTEQGDSAMYLCASSNQGSGAYGYTFGSGTRLTVV.

This clonotype has ten or more counts. As DNA, the CDR3 is TGTGCCATCAGCCCGAAGGACGAGCAGTACTTC. Translation: CAISPKDEQYF. V gene TRBV10-3 combines with J gene TRBJ2-7; D is unresolved. Trimming left V 6 bases short and J 5 bases short, with 8 bases between. The CDR3 is 11 residues long. Germline lookup yields CDR1 ENHRY and CDR2 SYGVKD.

The V and J genes are TRBV6-2 or TRBV6-3 and TRBJ2-7; 13 nucleotides agree with TRBD2. There are 15 residues in the CDR3. V gave up 6 bases and J gave up 2 bases; unmatched junction bases: 4. CDR1 and CDR2 (germline): MNHEY, SVGEGT. In DNA form, the CDR3 reads TGTGCCAGCAGCCTACTAGCGGGGGGGGCCTACGAGCAGTACTTC. It translates to CASSLLAGGAYEQYF.

Comment on this clonotype: Possible read error: a much larger clone is one base away. The chain has TRBV5-6 and TRBJ2-5, with D unclear. Looked up from germline, CDR1 is SGHDT and CDR2 is YYEEEE. CDR3 length equals 11 residues. Trimming removed 3 bases from V and 5 bases from J, with 5 bases in between. The CDR3 sequence: CASSYGETQYF. In DNA form, the CDR3 reads TGTGCCAGCAGCTACGGGGAGACCCAGTACTTC.

This clonotype has just a few counts. The chain couples TRBV7-9 to TRBJ1-4; D is unclear. CDR3 length: 15 residues. The germline V and J ends were trimmed by 0 bases and 2 bases, with 7 bases remaining between them. Germline loops: CDR1 SEHNR, CDR2 FQNEAQ (reference sequence). CDR3 residues: CASSLAVVTNEKLFF. The CDR3 nucleotides read TGTGCCAGCAGCTTAGCGGTGGTTACTAATGAAAAACTGTTTTTT.

This clonotype came up many times. This rearrangement joins TRBV10-3 to TRBJ2-5; the D call may be TRBD1 or TRBD2 (6 bases each). CDR3 length equals 16 residues. The germline V and J ends were trimmed by 2 bases and 1 base, with 14 bases remaining between them. Germline CDR1 and CDR2: ENHRY and SYGVKD. Here the CDR3 DNA reads TGTGCCATCAGTGAGCAAGGGGGAGCGGGCCAAGAGACCCAGTACTTC. It is translated as CAISEQGGAGQETQYF.

This clonotype appeared many times. This chain joins TRBV7-2 and TRBJ2-7, with 8 bases fitting TRBD2. The germline CDR1 and CDR2 sequences are SGHTA and FQGNSA. The CDR3 covers 14 residues. V shed 3 bases and J 5 bases; nucleotides not matched to a gene: 6. The CDR3 loop reads CASSLAGGNHEQYF. The CDR3 nucleotides read TGTGCCAGCAGCTTGGCGGGGGGCAACCACGAGCAGTACTTC.

This clonotype has just a few counts. The rearrangement uses TRBV5-1 and TRBJ1-1; D not certain. Between the trimmed V and J ends, which lost 4 bases and 4 bases, there was a span of 11 bases. CDR1 and CDR2 from the germline V gene are SGHRS and YFSETQ. The CDR3 sequence is 13 residues long. The DNA of the CDR3 is TGCGCCAGCAGCACCGCCCAGCGCACTGAAGCTTTCTTT. It encodes CASSTAQRTEAFF.

This clonotype has more than one count but fewer than ten. The V call is TRBV18, the J call TRBJ2-7; unclear D gene. V gave up 5 bases and J gave up 6 bases, with 8 bases separating them. The CDR3 runs to 11 residues. In germline, CDR1 is KGHSH, CDR2 LQKENI. The CDR3 is CASSERSEQYF. As DNA, the CDR3 is TGTGCCAGCTCAGAAAGGTCCGAGCAGTACTTC. Looking up the rest from reference TRBV18 and TRBJ2-7 gives the full variable domain: NAGVMQNPRHLVRRRGQEARLRCSPMKGHSHVYWYRQLPEEGLKFMVYLQKENIIDESGMPKERFSAEFPKEGPSILRIQQVVRGDSAAYFCASSERSEQYFGPGTRLTVT.

The chain has TRBV4-1 and TRBJ2-1, with D perhaps assigned TRBD1 or TRBD2 (6 bases each). V gave up 1 base and J gave up 7 bases, with 29 bases separating them. The V gene's germline CDR1 is MGHRA and CDR2 YSYEKL. CDR3 length: 20 residues. CDR3 sequence (DNA): TGCGCCAGCAGCCAAGCGATCCCACTCAAGGGGGGAGGTTTGACTAATGAGCAGTTCTTC. It is translated as CASSQAIPLKGGGLTNEQFF.

Many counts were recorded for this clonotype. This chain connects TRBV27 to TRBJ2-5; D is perhaps TRBD1 or TRBD2 (5 bases each). V was cut by 6 bases and J by 7 bases, with 15 bases left in between. The CDR3 extends over 13 amino acids. Looked up from germline, CDR1 is MNHEY and CDR2 is SMNVEV (reference sequence). The CDR3 sequence is CASSPLGDGTQYF. In DNA form, the CDR3 reads TGTGCCAGCAGCCCGTTAGGGGACGGGACCCAGTACTTC.